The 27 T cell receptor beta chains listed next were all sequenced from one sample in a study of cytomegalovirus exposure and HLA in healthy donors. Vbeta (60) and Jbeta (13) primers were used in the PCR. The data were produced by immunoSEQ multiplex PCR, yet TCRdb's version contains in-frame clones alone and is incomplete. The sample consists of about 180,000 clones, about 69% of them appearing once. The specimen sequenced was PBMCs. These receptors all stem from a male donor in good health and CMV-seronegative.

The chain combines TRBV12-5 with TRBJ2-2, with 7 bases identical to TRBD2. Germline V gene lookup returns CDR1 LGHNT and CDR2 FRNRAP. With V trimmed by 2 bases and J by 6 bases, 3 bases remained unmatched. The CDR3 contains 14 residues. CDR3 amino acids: CASGLNAGAGELFF. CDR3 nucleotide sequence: TGTGCTAGTGGTTTGAATGCGGGGGCCGGGGAGCTGTTTTTT.

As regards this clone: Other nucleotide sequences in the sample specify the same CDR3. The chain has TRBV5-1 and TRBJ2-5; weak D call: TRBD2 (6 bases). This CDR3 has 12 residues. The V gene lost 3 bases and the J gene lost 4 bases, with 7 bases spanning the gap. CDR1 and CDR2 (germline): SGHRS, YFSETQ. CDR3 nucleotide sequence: TGCGCCAGCAGCTCCGGGGGAGAGACCCAGTACTTC. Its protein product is CASSSGGETQYF.

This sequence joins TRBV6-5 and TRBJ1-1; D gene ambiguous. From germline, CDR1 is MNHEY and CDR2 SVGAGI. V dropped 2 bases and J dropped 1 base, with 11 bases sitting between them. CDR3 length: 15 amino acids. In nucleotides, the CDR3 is TGTGCCAGCAGTTACCCCCGGGGTTCGAACACTGAAGCTTTCTTT. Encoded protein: CASSYPRGSNTEAFF.

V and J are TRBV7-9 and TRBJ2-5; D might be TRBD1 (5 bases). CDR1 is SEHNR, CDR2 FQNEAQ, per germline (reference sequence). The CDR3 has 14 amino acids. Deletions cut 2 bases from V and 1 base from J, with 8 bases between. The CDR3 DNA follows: TGTGCCAGCAGCTTACGAGACAGCCAAGAGACCCAGTACTTC. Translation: CASSLRDSQETQYF. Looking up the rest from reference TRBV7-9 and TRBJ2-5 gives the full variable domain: DTGVSQNPRHKITKRGQNVTFRCDPISEHNRLYWYRQTLGQGPEFLTYFQNEAQLEKSRLLSDRFSAERPKGSFSTLEIQRTEQGDSAMYLCASSLRDSQETQYFGPGTRLLVL.

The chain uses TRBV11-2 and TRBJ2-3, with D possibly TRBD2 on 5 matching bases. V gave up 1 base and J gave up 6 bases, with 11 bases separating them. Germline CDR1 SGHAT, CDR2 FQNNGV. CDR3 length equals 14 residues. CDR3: CASSLGTPRDTQYF. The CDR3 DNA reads TGTGCCAGCAGCTTAGGGACTCCCCGCGATACGCAGTATTTT.

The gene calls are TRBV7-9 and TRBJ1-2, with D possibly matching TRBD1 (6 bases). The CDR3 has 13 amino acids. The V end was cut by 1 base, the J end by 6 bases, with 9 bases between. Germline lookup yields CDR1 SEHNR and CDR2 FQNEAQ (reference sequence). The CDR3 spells CASSLGRGDGYTF. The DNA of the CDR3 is TGTGCCAGCAGCTTAGGCAGGGGCGATGGCTACACCTTC.

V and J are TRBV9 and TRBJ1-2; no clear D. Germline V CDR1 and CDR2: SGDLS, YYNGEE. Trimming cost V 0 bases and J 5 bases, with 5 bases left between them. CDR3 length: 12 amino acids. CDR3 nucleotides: TGTGCCAGCAGCGTAGGTCTATATGGCTACACCTTC. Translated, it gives CASSVGLYGYTF.

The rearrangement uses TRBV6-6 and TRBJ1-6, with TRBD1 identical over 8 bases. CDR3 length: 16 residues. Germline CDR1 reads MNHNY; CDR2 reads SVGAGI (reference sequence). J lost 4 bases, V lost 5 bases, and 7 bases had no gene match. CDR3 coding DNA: TGTGCCAGCAGTCCAACAGGGGGAAGATATAATTCACCCCTCCACTTT. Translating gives CASSPTGGRYNSPLHF.

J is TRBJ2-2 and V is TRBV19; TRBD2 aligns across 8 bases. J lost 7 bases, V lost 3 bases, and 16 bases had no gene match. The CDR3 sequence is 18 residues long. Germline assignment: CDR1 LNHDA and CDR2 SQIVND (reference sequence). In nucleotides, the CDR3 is TGTGCCAGTAGTATCCTTAGACCGGGACTAGTTTTTCACGGGGAGCTGTTTTTT. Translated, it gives CASSILRPGLVFHGELFF.

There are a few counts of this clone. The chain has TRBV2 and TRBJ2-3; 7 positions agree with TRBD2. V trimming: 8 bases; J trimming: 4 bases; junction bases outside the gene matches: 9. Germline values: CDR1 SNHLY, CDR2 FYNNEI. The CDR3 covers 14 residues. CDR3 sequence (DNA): TGTGCCAGCCTAGCCAGGGAGGGCGCAGATACGCAGTATTTT. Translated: CASLAREGADTQYF.

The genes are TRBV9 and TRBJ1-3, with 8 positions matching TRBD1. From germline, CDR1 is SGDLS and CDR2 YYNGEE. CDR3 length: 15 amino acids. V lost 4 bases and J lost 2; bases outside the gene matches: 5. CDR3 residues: CASSTTGGTGNTIYF. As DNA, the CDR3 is TGTGCCAGCAGCACTACAGGGGGTACTGGAAACACCATATATTTT.

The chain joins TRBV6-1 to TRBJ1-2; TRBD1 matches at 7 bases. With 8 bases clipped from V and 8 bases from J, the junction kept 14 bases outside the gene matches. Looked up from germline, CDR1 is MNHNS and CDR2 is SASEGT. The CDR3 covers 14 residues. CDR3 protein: CASGQVATALGYTF. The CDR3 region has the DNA TGTGCCAGCGGACAGGTAGCGACCGCTTTGGGCTACACCTTC.

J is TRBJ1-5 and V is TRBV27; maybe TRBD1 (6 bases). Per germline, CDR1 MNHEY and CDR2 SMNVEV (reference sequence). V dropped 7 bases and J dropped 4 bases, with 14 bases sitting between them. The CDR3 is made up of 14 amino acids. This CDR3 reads CASTAIQGNQPQHF. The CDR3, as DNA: TGTGCCAGCACAGCAATACAGGGAAATCAGCCCCAGCATTTT.

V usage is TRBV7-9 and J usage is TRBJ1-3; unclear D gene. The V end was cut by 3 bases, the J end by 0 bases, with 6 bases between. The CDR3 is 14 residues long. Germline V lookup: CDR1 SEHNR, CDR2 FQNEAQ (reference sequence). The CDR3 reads CASSFTSSGNTIYF. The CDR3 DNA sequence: TGTGCCAGCAGCTTCACGAGCTCTGGAAACACCATATATTTT.

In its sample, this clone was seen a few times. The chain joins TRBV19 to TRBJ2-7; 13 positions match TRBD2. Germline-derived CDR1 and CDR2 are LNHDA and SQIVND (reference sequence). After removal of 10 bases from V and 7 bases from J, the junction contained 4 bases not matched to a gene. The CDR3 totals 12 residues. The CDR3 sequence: CATTGLAGEQYF. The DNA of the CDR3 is TGTGCCACTACGGGACTAGCGGGGGAGCAGTACTTC.

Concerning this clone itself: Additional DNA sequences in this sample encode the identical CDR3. The CDR3 sequence: CASSPYPARNEQYF. DNA for the CDR3: TGTGCCAGCAGTCCGTACCCCGCCAGAAACGAGCAGTACTTC. The rearrangement links TRBV6-5 to TRBJ2-7; D not resolved. With 5 bases removed from V and 5 bases from J, the gap between germline ends came to 16 bases. The CDR3 consists of 14 residues. Germline V lookup: CDR1 MNHEY, CDR2 SVGAGI.

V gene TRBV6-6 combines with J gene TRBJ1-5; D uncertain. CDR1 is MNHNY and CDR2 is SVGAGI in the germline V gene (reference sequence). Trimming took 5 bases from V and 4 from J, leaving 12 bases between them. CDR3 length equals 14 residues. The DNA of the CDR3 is TGTGCCAGCAGTGAGAGCTTGGTGAATCAGCCCCAGCATTTT. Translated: CASSESLVNQPQHF.

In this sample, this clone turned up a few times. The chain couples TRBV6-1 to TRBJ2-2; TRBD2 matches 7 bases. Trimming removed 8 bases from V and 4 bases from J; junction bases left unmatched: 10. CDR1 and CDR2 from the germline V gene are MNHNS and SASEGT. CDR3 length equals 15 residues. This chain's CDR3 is CASGGGLSFTGELFF. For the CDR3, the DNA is TGTGCCAGCGGGGGAGGGCTGTCGTTCACCGGGGAGCTGTTTTTT.

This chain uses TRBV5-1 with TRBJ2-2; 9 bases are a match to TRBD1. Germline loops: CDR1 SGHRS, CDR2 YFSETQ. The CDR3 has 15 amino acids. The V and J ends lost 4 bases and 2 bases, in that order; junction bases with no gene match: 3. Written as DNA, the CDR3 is TGCGCCAGCAGCCCGGGACAGGGTAACACCGGGGAGCTGTTTTTT. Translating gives CASSPGQGNTGELFF.

The CDR3 sequence: CASRDRTSGNRNEQFF. The CDR3 nucleotides read TGTGCCAGCAGGGACAGGACTAGCGGGAACCGGAATGAGCAGTTCTTC. The chain recombines TRBV5-4 with TRBJ2-1; 12 bases align to TRBD2. Germline assignment: CDR1 SGHNT and CDR2 YYREEE (reference sequence). Trimming removed 5 bases from V and 7 bases from J; junction bases left unmatched: 10. The CDR3 has 16 amino acids.

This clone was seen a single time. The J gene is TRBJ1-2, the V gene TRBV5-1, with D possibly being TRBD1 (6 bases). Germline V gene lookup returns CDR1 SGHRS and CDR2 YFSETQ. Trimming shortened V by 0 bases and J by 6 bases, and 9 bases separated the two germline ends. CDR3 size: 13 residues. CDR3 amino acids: CASSLESGDGYTF. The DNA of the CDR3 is TGCGCCAGCAGCTTGGAATCAGGGGATGGCTACACCTTC.

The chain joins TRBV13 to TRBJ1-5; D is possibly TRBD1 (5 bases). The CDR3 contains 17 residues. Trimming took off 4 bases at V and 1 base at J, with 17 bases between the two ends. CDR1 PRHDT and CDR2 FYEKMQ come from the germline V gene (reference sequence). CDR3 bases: TGTGCCAGCAGCTCCCGGAGGGGCGTCCTAAGCAATCAGCCCCAGCATTTT. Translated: CASSSRRGVLSNQPQHF.

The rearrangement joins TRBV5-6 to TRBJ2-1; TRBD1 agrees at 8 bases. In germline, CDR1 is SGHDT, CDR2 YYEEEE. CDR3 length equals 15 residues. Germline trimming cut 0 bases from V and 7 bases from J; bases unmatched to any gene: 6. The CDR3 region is CASSLERTGWNEQFF. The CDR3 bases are TGTGCCAGCAGCTTGGAACGGACAGGGTGGAATGAGCAGTTCTTC. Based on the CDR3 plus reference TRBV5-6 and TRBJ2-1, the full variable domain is DAGVTQSPTHLIKTRGQQVTLRCSPKSGHDTVSWYQQALGQGPQFIFQYYEEEERQRGNFPDRFSGHQFPNYSSELNVNALLLGDSALYLCASSLERTGWNEQFFGPGTRLTVL.

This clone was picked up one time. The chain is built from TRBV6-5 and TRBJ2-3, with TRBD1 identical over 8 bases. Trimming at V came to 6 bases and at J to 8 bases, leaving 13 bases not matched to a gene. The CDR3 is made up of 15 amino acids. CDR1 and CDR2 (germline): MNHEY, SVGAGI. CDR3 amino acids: CASRTGTGQFGTQYF. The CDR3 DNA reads TGTGCCAGCAGGACCGGGACAGGACAGTTTGGTACGCAGTATTTT.

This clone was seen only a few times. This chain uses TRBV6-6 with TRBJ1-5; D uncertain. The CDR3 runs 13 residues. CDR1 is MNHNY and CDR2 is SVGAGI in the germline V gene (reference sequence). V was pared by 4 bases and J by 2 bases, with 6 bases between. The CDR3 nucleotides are TGTGCCAGCAGTTCCCCAGGCAATCAGCCCCAGCATTTT. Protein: CASSSPGNQPQHF.

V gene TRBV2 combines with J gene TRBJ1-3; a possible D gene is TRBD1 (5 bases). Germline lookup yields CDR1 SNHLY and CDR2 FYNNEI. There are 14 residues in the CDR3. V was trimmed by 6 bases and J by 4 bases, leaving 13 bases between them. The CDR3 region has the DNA TGTGCCAGCAGAATCCTACCAGGGGGAAACACCATATATTTT. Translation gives CASRILPGGNTIYF.

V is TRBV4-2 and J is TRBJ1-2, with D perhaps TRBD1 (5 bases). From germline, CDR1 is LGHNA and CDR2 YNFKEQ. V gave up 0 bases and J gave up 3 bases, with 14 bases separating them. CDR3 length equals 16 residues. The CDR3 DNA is TGTGCCAGCAGCCAAGATTTCCGACAGTGGGACTATGGCTACACCTTC. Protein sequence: CASSQDFRQWDYGYTF.